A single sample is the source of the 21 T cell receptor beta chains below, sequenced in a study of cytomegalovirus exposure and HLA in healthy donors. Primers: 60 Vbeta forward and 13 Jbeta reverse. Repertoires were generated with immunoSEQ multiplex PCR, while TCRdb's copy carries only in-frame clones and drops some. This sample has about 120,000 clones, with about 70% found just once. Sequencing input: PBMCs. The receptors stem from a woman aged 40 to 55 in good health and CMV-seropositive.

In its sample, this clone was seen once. CDR3 bases: TGTGCCAGCAGCCTCTCGTGGGCCAGACAGGGGCATGGCTACACCTTC. Translating gives CASSLSWARQGHGYTF. V gene TRBV7-9 combines with J gene TRBJ1-2; 8 nucleotides line up with TRBD1. The V gene end was trimmed by 5 bases and the J gene end by 6 bases; junction bases not matched to a gene: 14. Looked up from germline, CDR1 is SEHNR and CDR2 is FQNEAQ (reference sequence). The CDR3 loop spans 16 amino acids. Full variable domain (missing parts from reference TRBV7-9 and TRBJ1-2): DTGVSQNPRHKITKRGQNVTFRCDPISEHNRLYWYRQTLGQGPEFLTYFQNEAQLEKSRLLSDRFSAERPKGSFSTLEIQRTEQGDSAMYLCASSLSWARQGHGYTFGSGTRLTVV.

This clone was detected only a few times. DNA of the CDR3: TGCGCCAGCAGCTTGGTCCCCGGACAGTCAAGCCTCCACTTT. This sequence encodes CASSLVPGQSSLHF. The rearrangement uses TRBV5-1 and TRBJ1-6, with D perhaps TRBD1 (6 bases). With 0 bases removed from V and 15 bases from J, the gap between germline ends came to 16 bases. CDR1 is SGHRS and CDR2 is YFSETQ in the germline V gene. The CDR3 is 14 amino acids.

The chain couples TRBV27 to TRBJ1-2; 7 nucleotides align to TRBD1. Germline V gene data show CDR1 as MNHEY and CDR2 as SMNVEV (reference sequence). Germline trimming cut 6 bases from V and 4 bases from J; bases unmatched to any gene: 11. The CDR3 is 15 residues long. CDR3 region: CASSPDRDSLYGYTF. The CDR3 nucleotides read TGTGCCAGCAGCCCGGACCGGGACAGCCTCTATGGCTACACCTTC.

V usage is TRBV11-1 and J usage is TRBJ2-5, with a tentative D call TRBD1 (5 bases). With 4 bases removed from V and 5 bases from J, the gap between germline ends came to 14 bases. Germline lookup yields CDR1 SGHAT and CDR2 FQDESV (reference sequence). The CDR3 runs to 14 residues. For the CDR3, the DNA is TGTGCCAGCAGCTCGCTGGGGCTGTCGGAGACCCAGTACTTC. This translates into CASSSLGLSETQYF.

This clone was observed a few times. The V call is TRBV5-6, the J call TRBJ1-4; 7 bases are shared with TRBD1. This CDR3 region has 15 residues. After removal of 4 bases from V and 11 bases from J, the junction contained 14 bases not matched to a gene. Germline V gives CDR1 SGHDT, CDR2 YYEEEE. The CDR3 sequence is CASSRTGTAPGKLFF. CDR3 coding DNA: TGTGCCAGCAGCAGAACCGGGACAGCCCCTGGGAAACTGTTTTTT.

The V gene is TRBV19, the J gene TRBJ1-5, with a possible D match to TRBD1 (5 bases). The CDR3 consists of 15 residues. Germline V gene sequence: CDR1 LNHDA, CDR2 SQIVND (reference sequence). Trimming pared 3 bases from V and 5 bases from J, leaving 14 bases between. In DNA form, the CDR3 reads TGTGCCAGTAGTATGCCCGACAGCAGATATCAGCCCCAGCATTTT. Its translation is CASSMPDSRYQPQHF.

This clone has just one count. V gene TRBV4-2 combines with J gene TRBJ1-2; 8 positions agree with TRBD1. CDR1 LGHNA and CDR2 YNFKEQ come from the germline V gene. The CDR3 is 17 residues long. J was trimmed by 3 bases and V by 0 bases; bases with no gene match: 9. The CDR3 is CASSQDMQQGAYYGYTF. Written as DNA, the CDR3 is TGTGCCAGCAGCCAAGATATGCAGCAGGGGGCGTACTATGGCTACACCTTC.

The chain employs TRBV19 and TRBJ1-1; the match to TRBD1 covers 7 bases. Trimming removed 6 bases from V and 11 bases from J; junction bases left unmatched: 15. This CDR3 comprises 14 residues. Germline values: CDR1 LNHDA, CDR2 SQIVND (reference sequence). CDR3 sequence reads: CASSPRDRRGGAFF. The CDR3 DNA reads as TGTGCCAGTAGCCCCCGGGACAGACGGGGAGGTGCTTTCTTT. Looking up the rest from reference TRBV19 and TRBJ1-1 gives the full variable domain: DGGITQSPKYLFRKEGQNVTLSCEQNLNHDAMYWYRQDPGQGLRLIYYSQIVNDFQKGDIAEGYSVSREKKESFPLTVTSAQKNPTAFYLCASSPRDRRGGAFFGQGTRLTVV.

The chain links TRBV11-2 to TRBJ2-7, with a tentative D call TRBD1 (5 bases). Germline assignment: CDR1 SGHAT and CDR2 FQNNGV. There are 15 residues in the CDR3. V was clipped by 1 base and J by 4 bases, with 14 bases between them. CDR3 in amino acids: CASSLVGRGSYEQYF. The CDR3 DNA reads TGTGCCAGCAGCTTAGTGGGTAGGGGCTCTTACGAGCAGTACTTC.

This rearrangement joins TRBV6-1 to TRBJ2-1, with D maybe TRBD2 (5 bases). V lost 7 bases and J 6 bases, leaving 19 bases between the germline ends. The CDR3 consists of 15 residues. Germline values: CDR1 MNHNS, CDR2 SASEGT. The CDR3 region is CASNPASSRGNEQFF. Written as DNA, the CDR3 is TGTGCCAGCAACCCCGCTAGCTCTCGGGGCAATGAGCAGTTCTTC.

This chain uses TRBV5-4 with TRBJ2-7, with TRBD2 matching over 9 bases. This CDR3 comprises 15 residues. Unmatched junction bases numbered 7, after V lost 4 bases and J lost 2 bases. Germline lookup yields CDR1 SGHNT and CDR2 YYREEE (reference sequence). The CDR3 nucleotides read TGTGCCAGCAGCGTCGGACTAGCGCGCGCCTACGAGCAGTACTTC. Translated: CASSVGLARAYEQYF.

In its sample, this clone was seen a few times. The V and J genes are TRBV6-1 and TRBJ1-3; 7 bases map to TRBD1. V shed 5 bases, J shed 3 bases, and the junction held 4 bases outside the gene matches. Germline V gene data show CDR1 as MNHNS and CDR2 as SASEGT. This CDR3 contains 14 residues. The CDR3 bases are TGTGCCAGCAGTCTGGACAGGCTTGGAAACACCATATATTTT. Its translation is CASSLDRLGNTIYF.

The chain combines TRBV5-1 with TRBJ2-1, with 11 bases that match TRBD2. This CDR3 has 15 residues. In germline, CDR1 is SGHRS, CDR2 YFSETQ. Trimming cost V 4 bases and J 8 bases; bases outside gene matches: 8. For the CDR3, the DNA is TGCGCCAGCAGCCTAAGACTAGCGGGGCTGTATGAGCAGTTCTTC. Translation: CASSLRLAGLYEQFF.

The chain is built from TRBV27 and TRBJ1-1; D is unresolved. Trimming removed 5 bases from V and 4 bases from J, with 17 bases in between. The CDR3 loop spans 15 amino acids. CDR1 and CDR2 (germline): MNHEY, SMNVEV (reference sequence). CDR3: CASSPLLRGGTEAFF. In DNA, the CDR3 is TGTGCCAGCAGTCCCCTCTTGCGGGGAGGCACTGAAGCTTTCTTT.

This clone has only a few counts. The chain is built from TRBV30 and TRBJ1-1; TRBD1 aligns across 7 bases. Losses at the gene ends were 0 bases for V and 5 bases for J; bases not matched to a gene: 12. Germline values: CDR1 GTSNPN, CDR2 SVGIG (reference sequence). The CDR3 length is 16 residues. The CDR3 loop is CAWSVVGQPRQTEAFF. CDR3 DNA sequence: TGTGCCTGGAGTGTGGTGGGACAGCCTCGACAAACTGAAGCTTTCTTT. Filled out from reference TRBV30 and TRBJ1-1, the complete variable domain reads SQTIHQWPATLVQPVGSPLSLECTVEGTSNPNLYWYRQAAGRGLQLLFYSVGIGQISSEVPQNLSASRPQDRQFILSSKKLLLSDSGFYLCAWSVVGQPRQTEAFFGQGTRLTVV.

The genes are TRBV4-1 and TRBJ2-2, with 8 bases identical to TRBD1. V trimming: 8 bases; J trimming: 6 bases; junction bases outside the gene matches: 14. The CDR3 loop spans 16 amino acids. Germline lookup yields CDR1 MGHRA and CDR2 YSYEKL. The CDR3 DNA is TGCGCCAGCTGGGGGGAACGCGGACAGGGTTCCGGGGAGCTGTTTTTT. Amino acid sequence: CASWGERGQGSGELFF.

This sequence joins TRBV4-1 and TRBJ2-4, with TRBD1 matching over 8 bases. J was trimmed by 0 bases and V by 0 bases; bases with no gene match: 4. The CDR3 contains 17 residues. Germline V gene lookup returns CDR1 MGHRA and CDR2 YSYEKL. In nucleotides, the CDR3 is TGCGCCAGCAGCCAAGATGGACAGGGCCTAGCCAAAAACATTCAGTACTTC. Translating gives CASSQDGQGLAKNIQYF.

In DNA, the CDR3 is TGCGCCAGCAGCCACGTTGGGCAGGGGCAGGATCAGCCCCAGCATTTT. It encodes CASSHVGQGQDQPQHF. This chain links TRBV4-1 with TRBJ1-5, with D maybe TRBD1 (6 bases). In germline, CDR1 is MGHRA, CDR2 YSYEKL. The ends were cut back, 3 bases at V and 5 bases at J, with 17 bases in the middle. This CDR3 has 16 amino acids.

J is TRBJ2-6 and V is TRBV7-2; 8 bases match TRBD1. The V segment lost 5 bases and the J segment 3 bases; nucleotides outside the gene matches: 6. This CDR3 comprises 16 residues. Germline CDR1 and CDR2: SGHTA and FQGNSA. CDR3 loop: CASSKDREYGANVLTF. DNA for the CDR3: TGTGCCAGCAGCAAGGACAGGGAGTATGGGGCCAACGTCCTGACTTTC.

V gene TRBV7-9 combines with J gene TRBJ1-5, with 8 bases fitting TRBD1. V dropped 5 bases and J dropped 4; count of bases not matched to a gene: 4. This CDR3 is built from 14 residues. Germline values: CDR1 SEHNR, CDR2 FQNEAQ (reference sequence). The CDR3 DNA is TGTGCCAGCAGCGCTACAGGGGGGAATCAGCCCCAGCATTTT. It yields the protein CASSATGGNQPQHF.

CDR3 nucleotides: TGTGCCAGCAGCAGAGACAGGGGGAGTACTGAAGCTTTCTTT. It yields the protein CASSRDRGSTEAFF. This chain connects TRBV7-2 to TRBJ1-1; 9 bases match TRBD1. The CDR3 sequence is 14 residues long. The V and J ends lost 5 bases and 5 bases, in that order; junction bases with no gene match: 6. Germline CDR1 is SGHTA and CDR2 is FQGNSA.